This TCR beta chain was observed in a study of T cells after yellow fever vaccination. Study-level background: Some fractions had low cell numbers, and these were prepared with SMART-Seq v4 Ultra Low Input.

The study's findings and limits: Abundant clonotypes from the bulk population could contaminate FACS-sorted repertoires. The study re-detected most primary-vaccination clones after the booster (roughly 95% CD4, 85% to 90% CD8).

CDR3 length equals 15 residues. The V end lost 5 bases, the J end lost 0 bases, and 10 bases lay between the germline ends. CDR1 KGHDR and CDR2 SFDVKD come from the germline V gene. UMIs were added to TCR cDNA along with a universal primer site when it was made by 5'RACE template switching. MiXCR was run by TCRdb on the 5' RACE reads, yielding one entry per CDR3 protein. The table has some 110,000 distinct CDR3 sequences, 5.5% to 8% seen once; the top ten hold 2.7%. To note about this clonotype: The antigen is undetermined.

Sequenced material: CD4+ T cells sorted from PBMCs, taken roughly seven weeks after the first yellow fever vaccination. The chain joins TRBV24-1 to TRBJ2-1; a weak D match, TRBD1 (6 bases). The TCR sequence derives from a man aged 18 to 35 who received the YFV17D yellow fever vaccine. The CDR3 protein is CATSVRGLSYNEQFF. The CDR3, as DNA: TGTGCCACCAGTGTCAGGGGTCTCTCCTACAATGAGCAGTTCTTC.